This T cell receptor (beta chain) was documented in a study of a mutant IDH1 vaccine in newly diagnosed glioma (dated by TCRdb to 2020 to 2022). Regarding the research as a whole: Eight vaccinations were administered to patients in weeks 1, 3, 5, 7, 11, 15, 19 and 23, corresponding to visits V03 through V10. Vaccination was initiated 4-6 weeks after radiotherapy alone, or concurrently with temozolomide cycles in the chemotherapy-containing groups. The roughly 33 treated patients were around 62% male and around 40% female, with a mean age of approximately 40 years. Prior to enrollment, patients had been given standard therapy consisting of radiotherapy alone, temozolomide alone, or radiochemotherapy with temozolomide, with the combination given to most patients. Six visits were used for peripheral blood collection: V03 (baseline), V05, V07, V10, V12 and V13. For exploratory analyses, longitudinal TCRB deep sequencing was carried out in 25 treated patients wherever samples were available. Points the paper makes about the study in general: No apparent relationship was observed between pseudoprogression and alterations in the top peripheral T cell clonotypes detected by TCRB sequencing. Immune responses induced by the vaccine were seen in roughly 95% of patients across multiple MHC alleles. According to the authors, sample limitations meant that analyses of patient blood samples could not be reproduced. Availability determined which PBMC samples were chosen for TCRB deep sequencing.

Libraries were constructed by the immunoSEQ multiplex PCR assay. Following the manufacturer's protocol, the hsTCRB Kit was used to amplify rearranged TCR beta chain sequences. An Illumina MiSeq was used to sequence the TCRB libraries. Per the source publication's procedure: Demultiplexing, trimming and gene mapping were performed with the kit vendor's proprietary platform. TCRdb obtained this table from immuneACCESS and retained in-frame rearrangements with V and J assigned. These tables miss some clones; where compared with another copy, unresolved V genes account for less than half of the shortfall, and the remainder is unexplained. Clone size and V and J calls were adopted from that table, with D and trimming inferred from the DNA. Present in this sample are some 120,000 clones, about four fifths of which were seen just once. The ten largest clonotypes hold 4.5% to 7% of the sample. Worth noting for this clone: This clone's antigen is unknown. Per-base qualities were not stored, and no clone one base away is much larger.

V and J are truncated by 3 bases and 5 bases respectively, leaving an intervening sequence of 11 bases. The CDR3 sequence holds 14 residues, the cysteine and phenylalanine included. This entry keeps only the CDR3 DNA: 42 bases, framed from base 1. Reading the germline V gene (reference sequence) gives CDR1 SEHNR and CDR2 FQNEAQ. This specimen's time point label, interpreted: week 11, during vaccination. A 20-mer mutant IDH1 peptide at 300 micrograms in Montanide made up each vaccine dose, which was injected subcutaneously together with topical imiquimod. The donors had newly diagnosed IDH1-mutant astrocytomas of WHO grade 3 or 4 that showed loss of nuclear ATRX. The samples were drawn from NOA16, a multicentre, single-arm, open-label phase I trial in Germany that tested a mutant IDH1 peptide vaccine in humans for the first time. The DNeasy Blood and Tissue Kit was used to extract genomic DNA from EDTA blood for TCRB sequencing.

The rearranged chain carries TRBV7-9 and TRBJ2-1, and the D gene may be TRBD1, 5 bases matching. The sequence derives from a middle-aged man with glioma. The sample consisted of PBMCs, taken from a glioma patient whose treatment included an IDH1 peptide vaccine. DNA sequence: TGTGCCAGCAGCTTGACTGACAGAAACAATGAGCAGTTCTTC. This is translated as CASSLTDRNNEQFF.